The 32 T cell receptor beta chains below all came from one sample that was sequenced in a study of cytomegalovirus exposure and HLA in healthy donors. It was with 60 Vbeta and 13 Jbeta primers that the PCR ran. This table comes from immunoSEQ multiplex PCR, and its TCRdb copy is limited to in-frame clones, with some not included. This table has 45,000 to 65,000 clones, roughly 80% appearing once. Sequenced material: PBMCs. The receptors were gathered from a woman aged 40 to 55 in good health and CMV-seropositive.

The V gene is TRBV7-6, the J gene TRBJ1-1, with a possible D match to TRBD1 (6 bases). Looked up from germline, CDR1 is SGHVS and CDR2 is FNYEAQ. V lost 4 bases and J 1 base, leaving 13 bases between the germline ends. This CDR3 spans 15 amino acids. The CDR3 DNA is TGTGCCAGCAGCTCTGTGACAGGAGGGAACACTGAAGCTTTCTTT. This gives the protein CASSSVTGGNTEAFF.

This rearrangement joins TRBV19 to TRBJ1-1, with TRBD1 identical over 7 bases. The CDR3 loop spans 16 amino acids. The V segment lost 4 bases and the J segment 2 bases; nucleotides outside the gene matches: 10. CDR1 LNHDA and CDR2 SQIVND come from the germline V gene (reference sequence). The CDR3 nucleotides are TGTGCCAGTAGTACCGTCAACAGGGGCCGAAACACTGAAGCTTTCTTT. The encoded protein is CASSTVNRGRNTEAFF.

The V and J genes are TRBV4-1 and TRBJ2-7; TRBD2 might be the D (6 bases). Germline V gene lookup returns CDR1 MGHRA and CDR2 YSYEKL. V was trimmed by 1 base and J by 2 bases, leaving 15 bases between them. The CDR3 spans 16 residues. This CDR3 is CASSQGAGSPTYEQYF. The CDR3 DNA sequence: TGCGCCAGCAGCCAAGGCGCGGGGTCCCCGACCTACGAGCAGTACTTC.

The V call is TRBV7-9, the J call TRBJ2-5; the D is unclear. Gene TRBJ2-7 matches the end of the DNA better, so the J call may be wrong. The CDR3 length is 13 residues. Germline loops: CDR1 SEHNR, CDR2 FQNEAQ (reference sequence). The CDR3 DNA reads TGTGCCAGCAGCCCCCGACAATCAGGCGAGCAGTACTTC. Protein product: CASSPRQSGEQYF.

This sequence joins TRBV7-2 and TRBJ1-1; D not resolved. The CDR3 is 14 residues long. In germline, CDR1 is SGHTA, CDR2 FQGNSA. V was shortened by 4 bases and J by 5 bases, with 14 bases between the two germline ends. Here the CDR3 DNA reads TGTGCCAGCAGCTCCCGTGGCCAGAGGACTGAAGCTTTCTTT. Protein product: CASSSRGQRTEAFF.

The chain couples TRBV9 to TRBJ2-1, with a possible D match to TRBD2 (6 bases). Germline CDR1 SGDLS, CDR2 YYNGEE. Trimming took 7 bases from V and 7 from J, leaving 15 bases between them. The CDR3 is made up of 13 amino acids. Here the CDR3 DNA reads TGTGCCAGCTCTCGGGGGACCGGGAATGAGCAGTTCTTC. Residues: CASSRGTGNEQFF.

The chain combines TRBV5-4 with TRBJ2-3; the match to TRBD2 covers 7 bases. This CDR3 spans 15 amino acids. Germline V lookup: CDR1 SGHNT, CDR2 YYREEE (reference sequence). Trimming cost V 4 bases and J 4 bases; bases outside gene matches: 9. The CDR3 loop is CASSLMGGGADTQYF. The CDR3 DNA is TGTGCCAGCAGCCTGATGGGGGGGGGAGCAGATACGCAGTATTTT.

Note on this clone: Distinct nucleotide sequences in the sample also encode this CDR3. The chain uses TRBV10-1 and TRBJ2-1, with a weak D call TRBD1 (6 bases). The CDR3 length is 18 residues. Germline V gene sequence: CDR1 WNHNN, CDR2 SYGVQD (reference sequence). The V end lost 1 base, the J end lost 2 bases, and 18 bases lay between the germline ends. The CDR3 sequence: CASSEFFGTGQTYNEQFF. The CDR3 bases are TGCGCCAGCAGTGAGTTTTTTGGTACAGGGCAAACCTACAATGAGCAGTTCTTC.

Only a few counts were recorded for this clone. The J gene is TRBJ2-5, the V gene TRBV7-9; D unresolved. The CDR3 is 15 residues long. The germline V gene has CDR1 SEHNR and CDR2 FQNEAQ (reference sequence). V dropped 5 bases and J dropped 4 bases, with 17 bases sitting between them. The CDR3 DNA reads TGTGCCAGCAGCCCCGCCGGGTCCTATACAGAGACCCAGTACTTC. This gives the protein CASSPAGSYTETQYF.

The rearrangement joins TRBV4-1 to TRBJ2-7; weak D call: TRBD2 (6 bases). V was trimmed by 4 bases and J by 7 bases, leaving 17 bases between them. In germline, CDR1 is MGHRA, CDR2 YSYEKL. The CDR3 is 14 residues long. The CDR3 protein is CASSPQGGLGEQYF. DNA for the CDR3: TGCGCCAGCAGCCCCCAGGGAGGTCTTGGAGAGCAGTACTTC.

The V gene is TRBV4-1, the J gene TRBJ2-7, with D perhaps matching TRBD1 (6 bases). Per the germline V gene, CDR1 is MGHRA and CDR2 is YSYEKL. Trimming removed 4 bases from V and 6 bases from J, with 16 bases in between. The CDR3 consists of 14 residues. Here the CDR3 reads CASSPSRQVSEQYF. CDR3 nucleotides: TGCGCCAGCAGCCCCTCTCGACAGGTTTCCGAGCAGTACTTC.

This chain uses TRBV5-1 with TRBJ1-1; D remains ambiguous. The germline CDR1 and CDR2 sequences are SGHRS and YFSETQ. This CDR3 is built from 14 residues. V was pared by 4 bases and J by 1 base, with 11 bases between. The CDR3 protein is CASSEGYSNTEAFF. The DNA of the CDR3 is TGCGCCAGCAGCGAGGGTTATTCGAACACTGAAGCTTTCTTT.

The chain has TRBV2 and TRBJ2-7, with TRBD1 identical over 10 bases. The CDR3 totals 14 residues. J was trimmed by 3 bases and V by 8 bases; bases with no gene match: 7. Germline V gene sequence: CDR1 SNHLY, CDR2 FYNNEI. The CDR3: CASRGTGVYYEQYF. The CDR3, as DNA: TGTGCCAGCCGGGGGACAGGGGTTTACTACGAGCAGTACTTC.

This clone turned up a few times. The chain recombines TRBV29-1 with TRBJ2-4; D not resolved. The CDR3 contains 12 residues. Germline V CDR1 and CDR2: SQVTM, ANQGSEA. Trimming removed 4 bases from V and 6 bases from J, with 10 bases in between. Here the CDR3 DNA reads TGCAGCGTTGCCAGCGACGGAAACATTCAGTACTTC. The encoded protein is CSVASDGNIQYF.

With regard to this clone: The junction departs from the called germline gene at one end, perhaps through a read error. The gene calls are TRBV7-9 and TRBJ2-5; D possibly corresponds to TRBD1 (9 bases). Judging by the DNA end, TRBJ2-7 fits better; the J call may be wrong. Germline CDR1 reads SEHNR; CDR2 reads FQNEAQ (reference sequence). The CDR3 has 15 amino acids. CDR3 sequence: CASSVAGQGPYEQYF. In DNA, the CDR3 is TGTGCCAGCAGCGTAGCGGGACAGGGTCCCTACGAGCAGTACTTC.

The genes are TRBV4-1 and TRBJ1-1; D is undetermined. The V end was cut by 0 bases, the J end by 3 bases, with 5 bases between. This CDR3 region has 13 residues. CDR1 and CDR2 (germline): MGHRA, YSYEKL. CDR3 nucleotides: TGCGCCAGCAGCCAAGAGGGCGACACTGAAGCTTTCTTT. It yields the protein CASSQEGDTEAFF.

The chain employs TRBV6-1 and TRBJ2-5; D remains ambiguous. The end of the DNA fits TRBJ2-7 better, so the J call may be wrong. Looked up from germline, CDR1 is MNHNS and CDR2 is SASEGT. The CDR3 runs to 11 residues. The CDR3 reads CASSSIYEQYF. CDR3 in DNA: TGTGCCAGCAGTTCTATCTACGAGCAGTACTTC.

This chain uses TRBV13 with TRBJ2-1; the match to TRBD2 covers 8 bases. The CDR3 consists of 17 residues. J was trimmed by 4 bases and V by 1 base; bases with no gene match: 9. Germline-derived CDR1 and CDR2 are PRHDT and FYEKMQ (reference sequence). The CDR3 DNA reads as TGTGCCAGCAGCTTAGCAACGGGGGGGACCCTTTACAATGAGCAGTTCTTC. Amino acids: CASSLATGGTLYNEQFF.

This chain joins TRBV6-6 and TRBJ1-2; D may be TRBD1 (5 bases). Germline CDR1 MNHNY, CDR2 SVGAGI (reference sequence). Trimming stripped 7 bases from V and 4 bases from J, with 13 bases between. The CDR3 has 13 residues. The CDR3 is CASTETVTYGYTF. DNA of the CDR3: TGTGCCAGCACCGAGACAGTTACCTATGGCTACACCTTC.

The chain has TRBV9 and TRBJ2-7; D is unresolved. V was clipped by 5 bases and J by 1 base, with 13 bases between them. CDR1 and CDR2 (germline): SGDLS, YYNGEE. CDR3 length: 14 amino acids. CDR3 protein: CASSVRVVSYEQYF. The CDR3 DNA is TGTGCCAGCAGTGTCCGGGTGGTTTCCTACGAGCAGTACTTC.

CDR3 protein: CASSQDDQGWYNEQFF. The CDR3 coding sequence is TGCGCCAGCAGCCAAGATGATCAGGGGTGGTACAATGAGCAGTTCTTC. The chain uses TRBV4-3 and TRBJ2-1, with a possible D match to TRBD1 (6 bases). Trimming took 0 bases from V and 4 from J, leaving 13 bases between them. Germline CDR1 and CDR2: LGHNA and YSLEER. The CDR3 loop spans 16 amino acids.

The gene calls are TRBV7-9 and TRBJ1-1; possibly TRBD1 for D (6 bases). The CDR3 sequence is 16 residues long. Germline assignment: CDR1 SEHNR and CDR2 FQNEAQ (reference sequence). Trimming stripped 0 bases from V and 3 bases from J, with 14 bases between. The CDR3 protein is CASSLAWAGADTEAFF. The CDR3 DNA follows: TGTGCCAGCAGCTTAGCATGGGCAGGGGCGGACACTGAAGCTTTCTTT. Filled out from reference TRBV7-9 and TRBJ1-1, the complete variable domain reads DTGVSQNPRHKITKRGQNVTFRCDPISEHNRLYWYRQTLGQGPEFLTYFQNEAQLEKSRLLSDRFSAERPKGSFSTLEIQRTEQGDSAMYLCASSLAWAGADTEAFFGQGTRLTVV.

Only one count was recorded for this clone. The rearrangement uses TRBV10-3 and TRBJ2-7; D gene uncertain. The ends were cut back, 2 bases at V and 0 bases at J, with 14 bases in the middle. CDR1 is ENHRY, CDR2 SYGVKD, per germline. The CDR3 length is 16 residues. The CDR3 nucleotides read TGTGCCATCAGTGAGGAGTCAGGCCTAATCTCCTACGAGCAGTACTTC. Protein product: CAISEESGLISYEQYF.

This clone has more than one count but fewer than ten. The chain links TRBV5-6 to TRBJ2-1; 8 bases agree with TRBD1. Per germline, CDR1 SGHDT and CDR2 YYEEEE. This CDR3 spans 16 amino acids. V was clipped by 0 bases and J by 5 bases; unmatched bases: 7. The CDR3, as DNA: TGTGCCAGCAGCTTGGTGGGGGGACAGGCTGACAATGAGCAGTTCTTC. This translates into CASSLVGGQADNEQFF.

The chain links TRBV6-1 to TRBJ2-5, with a tentative D call TRBD2 (5 bases). Trimming left V 2 bases short and J 2 bases short, with 12 bases between. Germline-derived CDR1 and CDR2 are MNHNS and SASEGT. This CDR3 is 15 amino acids long. The CDR3 DNA sequence: TGTGCCAGCAGTGAAACAGTCGGCGGGCAAGAGACCCAGTACTTC. It encodes CASSETVGGQETQYF.

The chain links TRBV11-2 to TRBJ2-5; D is undetermined. V was trimmed by 2 bases and J by 2 bases, leaving 6 bases between them. CDR1 and CDR2 (germline): SGHAT, FQNNGV. The CDR3 sequence is 13 residues long. In DNA form, the CDR3 reads TGTGCCAGCAGCTTAAGCCCTCAAGAGACCCAGTACTTC. It translates to CASSLSPQETQYF.

V usage is TRBV19 and J usage is TRBJ1-5; a possible D gene is TRBD1 (5 bases). Deletions cut 11 bases from V and 5 bases from J, with 16 bases between. Per germline, CDR1 LNHDA and CDR2 SQIVND (reference sequence). This CDR3 is built from 13 residues. This CDR3 is CASHNKGHQPQHF. Here the CDR3 DNA reads TGTGCCTCACACAACAAGGGGCATCAGCCCCAGCATTTT.

The chain combines TRBV7-9 with TRBJ2-7; TRBD2 matches 9 bases. Germline CDR1 is SEHNR and CDR2 is FQNEAQ (reference sequence). This CDR3 spans 15 amino acids. V shed 3 bases, J shed 7 bases, and the junction held 10 bases outside the gene matches. The CDR3: CASSFAGGVYKEQYF. The CDR3 DNA sequence: TGTGCCAGCAGCTTTGCGGGGGGGGTGTATAAAGAGCAGTACTTC.

The chain uses TRBV29-1 and TRBJ1-4; D is ambiguous. V lost 3 bases, J lost 4 bases, and 6 bases lay in between. CDR3 length: 12 amino acids. Germline CDR1 reads SQVTM; CDR2 reads ANQGSEA. CDR3 nucleotide sequence: TGCAGCGTTGAGGCAAATAATGAAAAACTGTTTTTT. It yields the protein CSVEANNEKLFF.

The chain has TRBV5-8 and TRBJ2-7; D is ambiguous. The CDR3 runs 12 residues. Per the germline V gene, CDR1 is SGHTS and CDR2 is YDEGEE. The V end lost 0 bases, the J end lost 6 bases, and 7 bases lay between the germline ends. CDR3 coding DNA: TGTGCCAGCAGCTTGGATTATCTCGAGCAGTACTTC. Encoded protein: CASSLDYLEQYF.

The chain carries TRBV6-6 and TRBJ1-6; D possibly corresponds to TRBD1 (5 bases). The CDR3 covers 14 residues. CDR1 and CDR2 from the germline V gene are MNHNY and SVGAGI (reference sequence). V lost 2 bases and J lost 5, with 7 bases in between. The DNA of the CDR3 is TGTGCCAGCAGTTACGCAGGGAATAATTCACCCCTCCACTTT. This codes for CASSYAGNNSPLHF.

In this sample, this clone turned up once. V is TRBV7-9 and J is TRBJ2-1, with 11 bases aligning to TRBD2. The CDR3 loop spans 16 amino acids. Germline V lookup: CDR1 SEHNR, CDR2 FQNEAQ (reference sequence). The J segment lost 3 bases and the V segment lost 5 bases, leaving 6 bases of the junction unmatched. CDR3 region: CASSPTSGVDYNEQFF. DNA of the CDR3: TGTGCCAGCAGCCCGACTAGCGGGGTGGACTACAATGAGCAGTTCTTC. Drawing the rest from reference TRBV7-9 and TRBJ2-1, the complete variable domain is DTGVSQNPRHKITKRGQNVTFRCDPISEHNRLYWYRQTLGQGPEFLTYFQNEAQLEKSRLLSDRFSAERPKGSFSTLEIQRTEQGDSAMYLCASSPTSGVDYNEQFFGPGTRLTVL.